A selection of T cell receptor beta chains follows, all from one sample in a study of cytotoxic CD8 clonotypes in ibrutinib-treated CLL. The method was immunoSEQ multiplex PCR; TCRdb's version includes in-frame clones alone and lacks a portion of them. The sample yields tens of thousands of clones, around 84% seen once. The sample in question was PBMCs, obtained before ibrutinib treatment. These TCRs come from a human donor with chronic lymphocytic leukemia. Both conserved end residues are part of each CDR3. A D gene is named only where the DNA matches it firmly. Only some rows state a clone size, as once, few, many or a class for expanded clones.

.	TRBV11-2	TRBJ2-6	.	TGTGCCAGCAGCTTAGAGTGGGGAGTGTCCGGGGCCAACGTCCTGACTTTC	CASSLEWGVSGANVLTF
TRBD2	TRBV7-3	TRBJ2-3	.	TGTGCCAGCAGCTTAGCGGGAGAGGTCACAGATACGCAGTATTTT	CASSLAGEVTDTQYF
.	TRBV4-1	TRBJ1-2	.	TGCGCCAGCAGCCAAGATAGGCAGCTAGCTAACTATGGCTACACCTTC	CASSQDRQLANYGYTF
TRBD1	TRBV7-9	TRBJ2-7	.	TGTGCCAGCAGCGCCGGCAGGGGGTTCTACGAGCAGTACTTC	CASSAGRGFYEQYF
TRBD2	TRBV29-1	TRBJ2-7	few	TGCAGCGTTGTACTAGCGGGGGTCTACGAGCAGTACTTC	CSVVLAGVYEQYF
.	TRBV5-1	TRBJ2-3	.	TGCGCCAGCAGTCACGGGGACATGGGCACAGATACGCAGTATTTT	CASSHGDMGTDTQYF
.	TRBV6-5	TRBJ1-2	.	TGTGCCAGCAGTTACCTGGACAGCCCTAACTATGGCTACACCTTC	CASSYLDSPNYGYTF
.	TRBV19	TRBJ1-2	few	TGTGCCAGTAGTATAGCCGAGGGATCATATGGCTACACCTTC	CASSIAEGSYGYTF
.	TRBV13	TRBJ2-3	.	TGTGCCAGCAGCCCAAAGCAGTCTAGCGCATACACAGATACGCAGTATTTT	CASSPKQSSAYTDTQYF
TRBD1	TRBV28	TRBJ1-5	once	TGTGCCAGCAGTTTTCCGGGACAGGGGGCACAGCCCCAGCATTTT	CASSFPGQGAQPQHF
TRBD1	TRBV7-9	TRBJ2-7	.	TGTGCCAGCAGCTCCCCGGACAGGGGAGGCGAGCAGTACTTC	CASSSPDRGGEQYF
.	TRBV5-6	TRBJ2-7	.	TGTGCCAGCAGCTTGTGGGGGCTCCGGGAGCAGTACTTC	CASSLWGLREQYF
TRBD1	TRBV2	TRBJ2-4	.	TGTGCCAGCAGTGAGGACAGGGGATCCAAAAACATTCAGTACTTC	CASSEDRGSKNIQYF
.	TRBV19	TRBJ1-4	.	TGTGCCACTCGACGGGTCGGGACTTCAACTAATGAAAAACTGTTTTTT	CATRRVGTSTNEKLFF
.	TRBV6-9	TRBJ2-4	.	TGTGCCAGCAGTTATTCTTGGCCGCTGAAAACAAAAAACATTCAGTACTTC	CASSYSWPLKTKNIQYF
.	TRBV7-3	TRBJ2-1	.	TGTGCCAGCAGCGCAGGTTACAATGAGCAGTTCTTC	CASSAGYNEQFF
.	TRBV6-1	TRBJ1-2	.	TGTGCCAGCAGTGAAGAAATGGGACGAGCCTATGGCTACACCTTC	CASSEEMGRAYGYTF
.	TRBV6-5	TRBJ2-3	.	TGTGCCAGCAGCCGTTATCCCCCCCCGGATACGCAGTATTTT	CASSRYPPPDTQYF
.	TRBV5-4	TRBJ1-2	.	TGTGCCAGCAGCTTTGGTTTTAACTATGGCTACACCTTC	CASSFGFNYGYTF
.	TRBV5-1	TRBJ1-2	.	TGCGCCAGCAGTGGTGGGGAGACCTATGGCTACACCTTC	CASSGGETYGYTF
.	TRBV27	TRBJ2-7	.	TGTGCCAGCAGTTTATCGGGGCTCTCCGAGCAGTACTTC	CASSLSGLSEQYF
.	TRBV18	TRBJ2-2	once	TGTGCCAGCTCATCGCAGGGGCAAACTAAGGCCGGGGAGCTGTTTTTT	CASSSQGQTKAGELFF
.	TRBV27	TRBJ2-2	.	TGTGCCAGCAGTTTATCGTGGACCGGGGAGCTGTTTTTT	CASSLSWTGELFF
TRBD1	TRBV4-2	TRBJ2-7	once	TGTGCCAGCGGGGCAGGGGGCTACGAGCAGTACTTC	CASGAGGYEQYF
TRBD2	TRBV13	TRBJ2-4	.	TGTGCCAGCAGCCCACTAGCGGGAGGGCCTATCATTCAGTACTTC	CASSPLAGGPIIQYF
TRBD2	TRBV7-9	TRBJ2-3	.	TGTGCCAGCAGCTTAGTTTTAGCGGGCCACACAGATACGCAGTATTTT	CASSLVLAGHTDTQYF
.	TRBV7-9	TRBJ2-3	.	TGTGCCAGCAGCTTAGAGTCGGCTGAGATAGATACGCAGTATTTT	CASSLESAEIDTQYF
.	TRBV6-1	TRBJ1-2	.	TGTGCCAGCAGTGAAATTCCCCCAGGGCCCGATGGCTACACCTTC	CASSEIPPGPDGYTF
TRBD1	TRBV5-1	TRBJ2-2	.	TGCGCCAGCAGCCTTGGGACAGGGGGCAACACCGGGGAGCTGTTTTTT	CASSLGTGGNTGELFF
.	TRBV18	TRBJ2-3	.	TGTGCCAGCTCACCAGTTGCGGTTGGCACAGATACGCAGTATTTT	CASSPVAVGTDTQYF
TRBD1	TRBV7-2	TRBJ1-4	once	TGTGCCAGCAGCTTATTGATGGGACAGGGGGATGAAAAACTGTTTTTT	CASSLLMGQGDEKLFF
TRBD1	TRBV2	TRBJ1-5	.	TGTGCCAGCAGCCGAAAATGGACAGGGGAAGGCAATCAGCCCCAGCATTTT	CASSRKWTGEGNQPQHF
.	TRBV29-1	TRBJ1-3	.	TGCAGCGTCAGCCTAGGTACCAGTTCGAGCTCTGGAAACACCATATATTTT	CSVSLGTSSSSGNTIYF